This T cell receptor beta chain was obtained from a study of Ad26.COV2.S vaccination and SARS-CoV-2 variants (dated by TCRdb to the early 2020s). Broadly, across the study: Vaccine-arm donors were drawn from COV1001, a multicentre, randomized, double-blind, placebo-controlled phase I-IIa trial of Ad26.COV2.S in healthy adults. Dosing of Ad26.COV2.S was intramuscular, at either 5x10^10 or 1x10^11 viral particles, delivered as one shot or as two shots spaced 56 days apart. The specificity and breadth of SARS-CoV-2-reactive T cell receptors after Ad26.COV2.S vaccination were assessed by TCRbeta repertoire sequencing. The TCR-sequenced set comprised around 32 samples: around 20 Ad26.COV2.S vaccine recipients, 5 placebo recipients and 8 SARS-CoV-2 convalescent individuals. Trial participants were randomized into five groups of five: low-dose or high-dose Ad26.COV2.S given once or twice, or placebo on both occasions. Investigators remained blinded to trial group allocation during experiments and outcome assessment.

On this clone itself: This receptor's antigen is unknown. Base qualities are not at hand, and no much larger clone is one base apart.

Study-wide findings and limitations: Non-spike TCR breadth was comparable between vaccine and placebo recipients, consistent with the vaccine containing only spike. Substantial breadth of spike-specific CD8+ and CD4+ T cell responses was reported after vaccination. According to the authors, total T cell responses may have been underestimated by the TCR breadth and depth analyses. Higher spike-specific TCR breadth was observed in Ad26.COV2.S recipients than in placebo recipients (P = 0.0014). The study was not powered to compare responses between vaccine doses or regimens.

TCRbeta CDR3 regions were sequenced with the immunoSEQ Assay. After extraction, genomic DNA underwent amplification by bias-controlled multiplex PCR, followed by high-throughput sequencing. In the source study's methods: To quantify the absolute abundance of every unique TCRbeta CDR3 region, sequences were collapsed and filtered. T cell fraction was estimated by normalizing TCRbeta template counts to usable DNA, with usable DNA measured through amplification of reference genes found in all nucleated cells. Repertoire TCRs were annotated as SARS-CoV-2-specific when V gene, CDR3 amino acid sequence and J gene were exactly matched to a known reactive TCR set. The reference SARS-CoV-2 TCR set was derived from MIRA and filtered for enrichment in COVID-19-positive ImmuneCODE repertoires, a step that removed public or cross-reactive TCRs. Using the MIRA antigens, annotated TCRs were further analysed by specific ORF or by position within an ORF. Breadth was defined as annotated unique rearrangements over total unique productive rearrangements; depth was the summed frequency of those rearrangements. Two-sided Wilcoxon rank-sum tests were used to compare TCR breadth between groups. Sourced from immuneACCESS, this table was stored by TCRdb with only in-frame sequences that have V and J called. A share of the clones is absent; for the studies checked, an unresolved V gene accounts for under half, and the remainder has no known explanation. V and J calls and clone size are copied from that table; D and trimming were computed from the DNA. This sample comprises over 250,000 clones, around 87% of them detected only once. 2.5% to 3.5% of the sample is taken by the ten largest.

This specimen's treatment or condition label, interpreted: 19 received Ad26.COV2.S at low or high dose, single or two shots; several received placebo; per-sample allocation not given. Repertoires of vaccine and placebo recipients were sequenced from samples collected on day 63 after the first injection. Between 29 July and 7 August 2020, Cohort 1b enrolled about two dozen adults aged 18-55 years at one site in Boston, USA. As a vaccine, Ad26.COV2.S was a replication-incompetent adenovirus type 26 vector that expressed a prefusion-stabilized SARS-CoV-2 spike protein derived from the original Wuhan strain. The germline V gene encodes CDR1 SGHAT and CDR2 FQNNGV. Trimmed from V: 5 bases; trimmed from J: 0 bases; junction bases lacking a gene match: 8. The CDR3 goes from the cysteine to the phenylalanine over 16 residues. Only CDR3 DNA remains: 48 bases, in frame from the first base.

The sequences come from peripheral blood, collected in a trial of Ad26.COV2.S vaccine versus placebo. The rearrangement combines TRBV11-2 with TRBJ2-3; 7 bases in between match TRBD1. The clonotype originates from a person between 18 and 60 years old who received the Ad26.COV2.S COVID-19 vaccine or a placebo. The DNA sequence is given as TGTGCCAGCAGCCACCGACAGGGCGTGAGCACAGATACGCAGTATTTT. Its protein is CASSHRQGVSTDTQYF.